This T cell receptor (beta chain) was recorded in a study of CD8+ T cells in alopecia areata. Turning to the study itself: Administration of oral tofacitinib to treated patients was at 5 to 10 mg twice daily. Tofacitinib exposure lasted 6 to 18 months, followed by 6 months off drug.

Comments on this clone: The antigen is not known.

It was from alopecia areata patients that lesional scalp punch biopsies and peripheral blood were collected. The CDR3 contains 15 residues. The germline V gene encodes CDR1 SGHRS and CDR2 YFSETQ. V lost 6 bases to trimming and J lost 5 bases; unmatched junction nucleotides: 13. cDNA serving as the sequencing template came from extracted, reverse transcribed RNA. The protocol was immunoSEQ multiplex PCR, while the TCRdb copy is restricted to in-frame clones and leaves out a portion. In the table there are some 170,000 clones, roughly 66% of which are singletons. Overall study results and limits: Scalp lesions, especially in alopecia totalis/universalis, had higher clonality than normal scalp.

The chain couples TRBV5-1 to TRBJ2-7; 8 bases match TRBD2. The specimen was CD8+ T cells sorted from blood, collected at week 0. The sequence derives from a human donor with alopecia areata. The CDR3 sequence is CASTPPDGGGHEQYF. CDR3 DNA sequence: TGCGCCAGCACCCCACCCGACGGGGGGGGCCACGAGCAGTACTTC.